Listed below are T cell receptor beta chains from one sample, sequenced in a study of technical replicates of blood from a handful of donors. This table comes from immunoSEQ multiplex PCR, and its TCRdb copy is limited to in-frame clones, with some not included. The sample records around 78,000 clones, 94% being singletons. Source material: T cells isolated from PBMCs. All receptors come from a human donor in good health. CDR3s include the opening cysteine and the closing phenylalanine or tryptophan. D genes are given only for firm matches. Part of the rows lack a size; the others show once, few, many or a class for expanded clones.

j_call d_call v_call cdr3_length clone_size cdr3_aa cdr3_nt
TRBJ1-1 - TRBV5-1 17 - CASSLVVRGARKTEAFF TGCGCCAGCAGCTTGGTGGTCAGGGGCGCAAGGAAAACTGAAGCTTTCTTT
TRBJ2-5 - TRBV12-5 15 - CASGSGTYPQETQYF TGTGCTAGTGGTTCAGGGACATACCCCCAAGAGACCCAGTACTTC
TRBJ2-3 TRBD2 TRBV6-1 16 - CASSELAGGPTDTQYF TGTGCCAGCAGTGAATTAGCGGGGGGGCCAACAGATACGCAGTATTTT
TRBJ1-1 - TRBV27 11 once CASETNTEAFF TGTGCCAGCGAGACTAACACTGAAGCTTTCTTT
TRBJ1-1 - TRBV6-1 14 - CASTVTQVHTEAFF TGTGCCAGCACCGTGACACAGGTCCACACTGAAGCTTTCTTT
TRBJ1-2 - TRBV10-2 15 - CASSEPPPHRWGYTF TGCGCCAGCAGTGAACCCCCTCCGCACCGGTGGGGCTACACCTTC
TRBJ2-1 TRBD2 TRBV6-1 16 once CASSEATGGPRYEQFF TGTGCCAGCAGTGAAGCTACGGGAGGGCCGAGGTATGAGCAGTTCTTC
TRBJ1-1 - TRBV5-1 11 - CASSLTGLAFF TGCGCCAGCAGCTTGACAGGGCTGGCTTTCTTT
TRBJ2-2 - TRBV6-4 15 - CASSERLGNTGELFF TGTGCCAGCAGTGAAAGGCTAGGGAACACCGGGGAGCTGTTTTTT
TRBJ2-3 - TRBV7-9 18 once CASSLLLWRRNRPDTQYF TGTGCCAGCAGCTTGCTCCTTTGGAGGAGAAATCGGCCAGATACGCAGTATTTT
TRBJ1-5 TRBD1 TRBV6-1 15 - CASREDRVSNQPQHF TGTGCCAGCAGAGAAGACAGGGTGAGCAATCAGCCCCAGCATTTT
TRBJ2-7 TRBD2 TRBV27 15 once CASSPGTSGGYEQYF TGTGCCAGCAGCCCAGGGACTAGCGGGGGATACGAGCAGTACTTC
TRBJ2-1 TRBD2 TRBV15 15 - CATSSASSGSNEQFF TGTGCCACCAGCAGTGCCTCTAGCGGGAGCAATGAGCAGTTCTTC
TRBJ1-1 - TRBV6-5 13 - CASTRTVNTEAFF TGTGCCAGCACCCGGACAGTGAACACTGAAGCTTTCTTT
TRBJ2-2 - TRBV27 15 - CASSPDRINTGELFF TGTGCCAGCAGCCCCGACAGAATCAACACCGGGGAGCTGTTTTTT
TRBJ1-1 TRBD1 TRBV7-9 17 - CASSSGMRGRGNTEAFF TGTGCCAGCAGCTCGGGAATGAGGGGGCGGGGGAACACTGAAGCTTTCTTT
TRBJ2-1 - TRBV5-1 16 - CTSSSDSGTPSNEQFF TGCACCAGCAGTTCTGATTCCGGGACTCCTTCCAATGAGCAGTTCTTC
TRBJ2-5 - TRBV6-1 14 - CASRVFMSAETQYF TGTGCCAGCAGGGTCTTCATGTCAGCGGAGACCCAGTACTTC
TRBJ2-7 - TRBV9 13 - CASSVGLAPEQYF TGTGCCAGCAGCGTAGGCCTAGCGCCCGAGCAGTACTTC
TRBJ2-7 - TRBV30 12 - CAWSVSTYEQYF TGTGCCTGGAGTGTTAGTACCTACGAGCAGTACTTC
TRBJ2-7 - TRBV27 15 - CASSLSQVPSYEQYF TGTGCCAGCAGTTTATCGCAGGTCCCCTCCTACGAGCAGTACTTC
TRBJ1-1 TRBD1 TRBV6-6 13 - CASNDRANTEAFF TGTGCCAGCAACGACAGGGCGAACACTGAAGCTTTCTTT
TRBJ2-3 TRBD2 TRBV9 16 - CASSERAGELADTQYF TGTGCCAGCAGCGAAAGAGCGGGAGAGCTCGCAGATACGCAGTATTTT
TRBJ1-6 - TRBV7-2 15 - CASSLSGHNNSPLHF TGTGCCAGCAGCTTATCAGGACACAATAATTCACCCCTCCACTTT
TRBJ1-1 - TRBV2 13 - CASMGPLNTEAFF TGTGCCAGCATGGGCCCCCTGAACACTGAAGCTTTCTTT
TRBJ2-1 - TRBV27 14 - CASSFQGRGNEQFF TGTGCCAGCAGTTTTCAGGGAAGGGGCAATGAGCAGTTCTTC
TRBJ2-7 TRBD1 TRBV15 13 few CATSRDRGREQYF TGTGCCACCAGCAGGGACAGGGGTCGGGAGCAGTACTTC
TRBJ1-1 - TRBV2 15 - CASSDAGTPNTEAFF TGTGCCAGCAGTGATGCCGGGACACCGAACACTGAAGCTTTCTTT
TRBJ2-6 - TRBV18 16 - CASSPPSISGANVLTF TGTGCCAGCTCACCACCGTCCATCTCTGGGGCCAACGTCCTGACTTTC
TRBJ2-5 - TRBV4-1 14 once CASSQETPRGTQYF TGCGCCAGCAGCCAAGAGACCCCCCGCGGGACCCAGTACTTC
TRBJ1-1 - TRBV9 15 - CASSVVGGMDTEAFF TGTGCCAGCAGCGTAGTTGGGGGGATGGACACTGAAGCTTTCTTT
TRBJ1-2 - TRBV30 12 - CAWSPTGYGYTF TGTGCCTGGAGTCCGACAGGCTATGGCTACACCTTC
TRBJ2-1 - TRBV7-2 15 - CASSRGGRPGNEQFF TGTGCCAGCAGCCGAGGAGGGAGGCCAGGCAATGAGCAGTTCTTC
TRBJ2-1 TRBD2 TRBV5-1 17 - CASSWGLAGGIRNEQFF TGCGCCAGCAGCTGGGGACTAGCGGGGGGGATTAGGAATGAGCAGTTCTTC
TRBJ2-7 TRBD2 TRBV9 15 - CASSVGSSGGDEQYF TGTGCCAGCAGCGTAGGGTCGTCGGGGGGAGACGAGCAGTACTTC
TRBJ2-7 TRBD2 TRBV4-1 15 - CASSLGTSGTYEQYF TGCGCCAGCAGCCTGGGGACTAGCGGGACCTACGAGCAGTACTTC
TRBJ2-7 TRBD1 TRBV29-1 12 - CSAAGGTYEQYF TGCAGCGCTGCAGGGGGTACCTACGAGCAGTACTTC
TRBJ1-1 TRBD1 TRBV28 16 - CASSLLGTGMNTEAFF TGTGCCAGCAGTTTATTGGGGACAGGCATGAACACTGAAGCTTTCTTT
TRBJ2-7 - TRBV7-9 13 - CATSSDGTYEQYF TGTGCCACCTCAAGTGATGGCACCTACGAGCAGTACTTC
TRBJ1-2 TRBD1 TRBV6-4 17 - CASSPSRDRGSYYGYTF TGTGCCAGCAGTCCAAGCCGGGACAGGGGTTCGTACTATGGCTACACCTTC
TRBJ1-2 TRBD1 TRBV11-3 14 - CASSSIPRDRGETF TGTGCCAGCAGCTCTATCCCCCGGGACAGGGGGGAGACCTTC
TRBJ2-7 - TRBV5-1 15 once CASSLEVAGSYEQYF TGCGCCAGCAGCTTGGAAGTAGCAGGGTCCTACGAGCAGTACTTC
TRBJ2-7 TRBD2 TRBV6-1 16 - CASSESGEGLSYEQYF TGTGCCAGCAGTGAATCGGGGGAGGGCCTCTCCTACGAGCAGTACTTC
TRBJ2-7 TRBD2 TRBV4-1 15 - CASSLNWEGSYEQYF TGCGCCAGCAGCCTTAATTGGGAGGGGTCCTACGAGCAGTACTTC
TRBJ2-3 TRBD2 TRBV5-4 16 - CASSSGLAGGADTQYF TGTGCCAGCAGCTCGGGACTAGCGGGAGGGGCCGATACGCAGTATTTT
TRBJ2-1 - TRBV5-5 13 - CASSLGGANEQFF TGTGCCAGCAGCTTGGGGGGAGCAAATGAGCAGTTCTTC
TRBJ2-7 TRBD1 TRBV6-5 15 - CASSHSGTGGYEQYF TGTGCCAGCAGTCATTCCGGGACAGGGGGATACGAGCAGTACTTC
TRBJ1-1 - TRBV9 15 - CASSVMWGGNTEAFF TGTGCCAGCAGCGTCATGTGGGGAGGGAACACTGAAGCTTTCTTT
TRBJ2-7 TRBD1 TRBV4-1 14 - CASSFRTGDSGQYF TGCGCCAGCAGTTTCAGGACAGGGGACTCGGGGCAGTACTTC
TRBJ2-5 - TRBV20-1 10 - CSAEQETQYF TGCAGTGCCGAACAGGAGACCCAGTACTTC
TRBJ1-1 - TRBV29-1 12 - CSVLPEDTEAFF TGCAGCGTCTTACCAGAGGACACTGAAGCTTTCTTT
TRBJ2-7 TRBD1 TRBV28 15 - CASSLRTGPSYEQYF TGTGCCAGCAGTTTGCGGACAGGGCCCTCCTACGAGCAGTACTTC
TRBJ2-7 - TRBV18 14 - CASSPRDNSYEQYF TGTGCCAGCTCACCCCGGGACAATTCCTACGAGCAGTACTTC
TRBJ2-7 - TRBV6-5 12 once CASSPSFYEQYF TGTGCCAGCAGTCCCTCCTTCTACGAGCAGTACTTC
TRBJ2-4 TRBD1 TRBV6-4 19 - CASSDSGTGPKPCKNIQYF TGTGCCAGCAGTGACTCGGGGACAGGGCCGAAACCTTGCAAAAACATTCAGTACTTC
TRBJ1-1 - TRBV9 13 - CASSVFGYTEAFF TGTGCCAGCAGCGTCTTCGGGTACACTGAAGCTTTCTTT
TRBJ2-1 TRBD2 TRBV7-9 15 - CASSLAWREPDEQFF TGTGCCAGCAGCTTAGCATGGCGGGAGCCCGATGAGCAGTTCTTC